The 13 T cell receptor beta chains given below trace back to one sample, sequenced in a study of regulatory T cells in long-lasting Graves disease. Time point described: newly diagnosed GD, antithyroid drugs for less than 3 months. PBMC-derived RNA was used for the TCR library. Libraries of TCR beta came from iRepertoire HTBI primers plus Arm-PCR of CDR3 regions. MiXCR, run by TCRdb on the multiplex PCR reads, gives a single entry per CDR3 protein. In the table there are 530,000 or so distinct CDR3 sequences, approximately 15% of which are singletons. The data also belong to a second study, concerning T cells in Graves' hyperthyroidism and ophthalmopathy.

The sample consisted of peripheral blood mononuclear cells (PBMCs), taken at new diagnosis, from a patient treated with antithyroid drugs. These receptors were collected from a man aged 25 to 40 with Graves disease.

There are many counts of this clonotype. This chain connects TRBV12-3 or TRBV12-4 to TRBJ2-7; D uncertain. V shed 2 bases and J shed 4 bases, with 9 bases lying between them. The CDR3 runs to 13 residues. CDR3 DNA sequence: TGTGCCAGCAGTTTAAGTACGTCTTACGAGCAGTACTTC. Protein: CASSLSTSYEQYF.

This chain uses TRBV3-1 with TRBJ1-5; 8 nucleotides align to TRBD1. CDR3 size: 20 residues. Germline V gene sequence: CDR1 LGHDT, CDR2 YNNKEL (reference sequence). Trimming removed 0 bases from V and 0 bases from J; junction bases left unmatched: 13. This CDR3 is CASSQDPDRDRFDSNQPQHF. CDR3 nucleotides: TGTGCCAGCAGCCAAGATCCAGATCGGGACAGGTTCGATAGCAATCAGCCCCAGCATTTT.

To note about this clonotype: The junction shows a germline mismatch at one end, possibly a read error. V gene TRBV7-2 combines with J gene TRBJ2-6; D gene unclear. The CDR3 is made up of 18 amino acids. Looked up from germline, CDR1 is SGHTA and CDR2 is FQGNSA. DNA for the CDR3: TGTGCCAGCAACTTAGAAGGGTTCGAGAGCTTCGGGGCCAACGTCCTGACTTTC. Its translation: CASNLEGFESFGANVLTF.

This clonotype was seen more than once but under ten times. This sequence joins TRBV5-1 and TRBJ2-1; 14 positions match TRBD2. Per the germline V gene, CDR1 is SGHRS and CDR2 is YFSETQ. V gave up 10 bases and J gave up 8 bases; unmatched junction bases: 8. The CDR3 loop spans 14 amino acids. The CDR3 reads CALSGLAGEDEQFF. CDR3 sequence (DNA): TGCGCCTTATCGGGACTAGCGGGAGAAGATGAGCAGTTCTTC.

This clonotype was counted many times. This chain links TRBV27 with TRBJ2-7; 8 nucleotides line up with TRBD2. CDR1 MNHEY and CDR2 SMNVEV come from the germline V gene (reference sequence). This CDR3 region has 15 residues. The V and J ends lost 3 bases and 5 bases, in that order; junction bases with no gene match: 9. The CDR3 spells CASSLRSGSSNEQYF. The CDR3 DNA follows: TGTGCCAGCAGTTTGCGGAGCGGGAGCAGTAACGAGCAGTACTTC.

This clonotype was counted many times. The chain joins TRBV5-1 to TRBJ2-4, with D perhaps matching TRBD1 (5 bases). Trimming pared 0 bases from V and 6 bases from J, leaving 7 bases between. Germline values: CDR1 SGHRS, CDR2 YFSETQ. This CDR3 has 13 amino acids. The CDR3 loop reads CASSLDRTNIQYF. The CDR3 DNA reads as TGCGCCAGCAGCTTGGACAGGACAAACATTCAGTACTTC.

The gene calls are TRBV9 and TRBJ2-3; the match to TRBD2 covers 7 bases. The germline gives CDR1 SGDLS, CDR2 YYNGEE. V gave up 1 base and J gave up 4 bases; unmatched junction bases: 9. The CDR3 runs to 16 residues. CDR3 sequence: CASSVTSAVFSDTQYF. CDR3 nucleotide sequence: TGTGCCAGCAGCGTAACTAGCGCAGTCTTTTCAGATACGCAGTATTTT.

Only a few counts were recorded for this clonotype. This sequence joins TRBV15 and TRBJ2-3; 10 nucleotides agree with TRBD1. The germline V gene has CDR1 LNHNV and CDR2 YYDKDF (reference sequence). V lost 5 bases and J lost 2; bases outside the gene matches: 13. CDR3 length: 18 amino acids. In nucleotides, the CDR3 is TGTGCCACCAGCTCCCGGGACAGGGGAGTTTTGGACACAGATACGCAGTATTTT. Protein: CATSSRDRGVLDTDTQYF.

Comments on this clonotype: A much larger clone differs by one base, so this may be a read error. The chain recombines TRBV2 with TRBJ1-1, with TRBD1 matching 7 bases. The CDR3 has 14 residues. V lost 6 bases and J lost 4; bases outside the gene matches: 8. Germline V gives CDR1 SNHLY, CDR2 FYNNEI. The CDR3 DNA is TGTGCCAGCAGCGCCTCGACAGGGAGCACTGAAGCTTTCTTT. The encoded protein is CASSASTGSTEAFF.

In this sample, this clonotype turned up many times. This chain links TRBV2 with TRBJ2-7; weak D call: TRBD2 (9 bases). Looked up from germline, CDR1 is SNHLY and CDR2 is FYNNEI. V shed 4 bases and J shed 7 bases, with 29 bases lying between them. This CDR3 has 18 residues. CDR3 protein: CASSADRGPGTSSREQYF. CDR3 coding DNA: TGTGCCAGCAGTGCCGACAGGGGTCCCGGGACTAGCTCTCGGGAGCAGTACTTC.

In the case of this clonotype: This may be a read error, as it is one base from a much larger clone. The chain has TRBV9 and TRBJ1-2; the D is unclear. Trimming removed 0 bases from V and 3 bases from J, with 6 bases in between. The CDR3 is made up of 13 amino acids. Germline values: CDR1 SGDLS, CDR2 YYNGEE. The CDR3 nucleotides are TGTGCCAGCAGCGTAGTCGAGGACTATGGCTACACCTTC. Amino acid sequence: CASSVVEDYGYTF.

This clonotype was seen at least ten times. V is TRBV30 and J is TRBJ1-4; D possibly corresponds to TRBD1 (6 bases). Germline CDR1 reads GTSNPN; CDR2 reads SVGIG (reference sequence). The V and J ends lost 4 bases and 15 bases respectively, with 21 bases between them. CDR3 length: 13 residues. The CDR3 nucleotides read TGTGCCTGGACTGGGACATCCCCCGAAAGGGTGTTTTTT. Protein product: CAWTGTSPERVFF.

This clonotype has more than one count but fewer than ten. The genes are TRBV20-1 and TRBJ2-3; D remains ambiguous. The CDR3 loop spans 14 amino acids. Germline V gene data show CDR1 as DFQATT and CDR2 as SNEGSKA (reference sequence). Trimming took 5 bases from V and 1 from J, leaving 13 bases between them. The CDR3, as DNA: TGCAGTGCTCCTGGGTCCATCGGCACAGATACGCAGTATTTT. Translation gives CSAPGSIGTDTQYF.